These 5 T cell receptor beta chains share one sample of origin, sequenced in a study of monozygotic twins with inflammatory bowel disease. One entry per CDR3 protein, without DNA, is what TCRdb gives after re-calling the 5' RACE reads. The data include roughly 330,000 distinct CDR3 sequences; the top ten clones carry roughly 2%. Sample: blood. The receptors here all came from a human donor with ulcerative colitis or Crohn's disease, or a healthy co-twin of an affected twin (not recorded which).

The rearrangement uses TRBV5-1 and TRBJ1-4; absent DNA, TCRdb's TRBD1 call cannot be checked. Germline V CDR1 and CDR2: SGHRS, YFSETQ. The length of the CDR3 is 16 residues. This chain's CDR3 is CASSLTGTGGNEKLFF.

This chain connects TRBV7-6 to TRBJ2-7; the TCRdb D gene call, TRBD2, has no DNA to confirm it. The CDR3 has 15 residues. Germline V lookup: CDR1 SGHVS, CDR2 FNYEAQ. The CDR3: CASSPPAGLSYEQYF. Full variable domain (remainder filled in from reference TRBV7-6 and TRBJ2-7): GAGVSQSPRYKVTKRGQDVALRCDPISGHVSLYWYRQALGQGPEFLTYFNYEAQQDKSGLPNDRFSAERPEGSISTLTIQRTEQRDSAMYRCASSPPAGLSYEQYFGPGTRLTVT.

The chain is built from TRBV2 and TRBJ2-3; TCRdb indicates TRBD2, and absent DNA this call remains unverified. The CDR3 is made up of 16 amino acids. Germline V gives CDR1 SNHLY, CDR2 FYNNEI. The CDR3 reads CASTPSGGPGTDTQYF.

The chain uses TRBV14 and TRBJ2-7; TCRdb's assignment of TRBD1 cannot be checked, as there is no DNA. CDR1 and CDR2 (germline): SGHDN, FVKESK. The CDR3 covers 15 residues. CDR3 sequence: CASSQGGGTRYEQYF.

The chain employs TRBV20-1 and TRBJ1-5; TCRdb outputs TRBD1, but without DNA this stays unchecked. Per the germline V gene, CDR1 is DFQATT and CDR2 is SNEGSKA (reference sequence). This CDR3 spans 13 amino acids. Here the CDR3 reads CSASTGSNQPQHF.